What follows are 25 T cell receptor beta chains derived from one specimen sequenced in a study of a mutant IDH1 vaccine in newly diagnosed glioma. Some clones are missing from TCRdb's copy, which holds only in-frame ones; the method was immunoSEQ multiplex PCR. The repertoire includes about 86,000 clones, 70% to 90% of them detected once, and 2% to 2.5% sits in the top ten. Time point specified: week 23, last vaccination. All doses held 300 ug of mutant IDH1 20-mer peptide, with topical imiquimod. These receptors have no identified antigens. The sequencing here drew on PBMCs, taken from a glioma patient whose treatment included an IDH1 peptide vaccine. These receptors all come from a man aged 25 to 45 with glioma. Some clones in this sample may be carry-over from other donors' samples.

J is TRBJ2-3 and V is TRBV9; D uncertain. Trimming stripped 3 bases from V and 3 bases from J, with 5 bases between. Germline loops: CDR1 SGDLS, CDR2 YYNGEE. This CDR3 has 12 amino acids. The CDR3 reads CASSGRTDTQYF. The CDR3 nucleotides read TGTGCCAGCAGCGGACGGACAGATACGCAGTATTTT.

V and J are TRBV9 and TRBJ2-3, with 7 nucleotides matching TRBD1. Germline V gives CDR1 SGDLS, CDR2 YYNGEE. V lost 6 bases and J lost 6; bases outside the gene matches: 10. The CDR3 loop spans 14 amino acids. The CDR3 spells CASNFDRERDTQYF. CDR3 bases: TGTGCCAGCAACTTCGACAGGGAGCGGGATACGCAGTATTTT.

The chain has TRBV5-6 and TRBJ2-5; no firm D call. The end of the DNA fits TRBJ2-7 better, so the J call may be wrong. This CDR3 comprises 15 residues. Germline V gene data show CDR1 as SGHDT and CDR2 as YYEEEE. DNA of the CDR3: TGTGCCAGCAGCCTTAGAGGTAGTGGGTCCTACGAGCAGTACTTC. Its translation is CASSLRGSGSYEQYF.

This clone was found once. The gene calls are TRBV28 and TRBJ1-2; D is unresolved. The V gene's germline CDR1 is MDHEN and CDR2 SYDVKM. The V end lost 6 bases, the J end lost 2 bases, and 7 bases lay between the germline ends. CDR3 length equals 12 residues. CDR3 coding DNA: TGTGCCAGCAGGTCGGTCAACTATGGCTACACCTTC. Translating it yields CASRSVNYGYTF.

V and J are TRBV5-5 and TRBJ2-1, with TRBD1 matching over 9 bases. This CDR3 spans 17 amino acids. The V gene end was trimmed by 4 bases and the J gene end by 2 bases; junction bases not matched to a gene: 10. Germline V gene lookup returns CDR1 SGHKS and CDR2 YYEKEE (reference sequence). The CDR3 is CASSHSNRGQTYNEQFF. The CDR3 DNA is TGTGCCAGCAGCCATAGCAACAGGGGGCAAACCTACAATGAGCAGTTCTTC. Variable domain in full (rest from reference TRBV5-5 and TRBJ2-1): DAGVTQSPTHLIKTRGQQVTLRCSPISGHKSVSWYQQVLGQGPQFIFQYYEKEERGRGNFPDRFSARQFPNYSSELNVNALLLGDSALYLCASSHSNRGQTYNEQFFGPGTRLTVL.

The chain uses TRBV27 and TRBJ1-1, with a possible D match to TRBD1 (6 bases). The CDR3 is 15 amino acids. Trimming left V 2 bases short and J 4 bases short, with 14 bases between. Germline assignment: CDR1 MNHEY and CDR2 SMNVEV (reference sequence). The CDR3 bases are TGTGCCAGCAGTTTAAGGGGGTCGGGGAGCACTGAAGCTTTCTTT. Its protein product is CASSLRGSGSTEAFF.

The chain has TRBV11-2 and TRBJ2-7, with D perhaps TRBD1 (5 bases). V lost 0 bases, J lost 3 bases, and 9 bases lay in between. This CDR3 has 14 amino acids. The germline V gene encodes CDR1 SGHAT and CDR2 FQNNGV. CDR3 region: CASSLDDRYYEQYF. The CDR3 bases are TGTGCCAGCAGCTTAGACGACAGATACTACGAGCAGTACTTC.

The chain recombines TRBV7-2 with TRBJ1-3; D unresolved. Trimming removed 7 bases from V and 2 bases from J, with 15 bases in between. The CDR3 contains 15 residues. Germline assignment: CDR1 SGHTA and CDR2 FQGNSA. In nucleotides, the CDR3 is TGTGCCAGCACCTCCATGCCTCACGCTGGAAACACCATATATTTT. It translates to CASTSMPHAGNTIYF.

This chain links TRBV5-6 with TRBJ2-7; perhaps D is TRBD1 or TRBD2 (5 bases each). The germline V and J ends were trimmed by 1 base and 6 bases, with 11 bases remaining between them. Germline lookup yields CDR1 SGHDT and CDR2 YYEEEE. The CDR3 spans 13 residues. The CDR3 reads CASSLREGSEQYF. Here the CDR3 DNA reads TGTGCCAGCAGCTTGAGAGAGGGGAGCGAGCAGTACTTC. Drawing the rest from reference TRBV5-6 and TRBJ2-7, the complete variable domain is DAGVTQSPTHLIKTRGQQVTLRCSPKSGHDTVSWYQQALGQGPQFIFQYYEEEERQRGNFPDRFSGHQFPNYSSELNVNALLLGDSALYLCASSLREGSEQYFGPGTRLTVT.

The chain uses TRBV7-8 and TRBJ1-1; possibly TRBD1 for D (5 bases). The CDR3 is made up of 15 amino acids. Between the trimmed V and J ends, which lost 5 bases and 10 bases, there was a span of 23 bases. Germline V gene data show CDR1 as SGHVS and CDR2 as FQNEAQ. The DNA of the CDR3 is TGTGCCAGCAGCATCCGGGACTTAGGAATGAGAGGAGCTTTCTTT. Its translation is CASSIRDLGMRGAFF. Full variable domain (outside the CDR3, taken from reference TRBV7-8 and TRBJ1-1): GAGVSQSPRYKVAKRGQDVALRCDPISGHVSLFWYQQALGQGPEFLTYFQNEAQLDKSGLPSDRFFAERPEGSVSTLKIQRTQQEDSAVYLCASSIRDLGMRGAFFGQGTRLTVV.

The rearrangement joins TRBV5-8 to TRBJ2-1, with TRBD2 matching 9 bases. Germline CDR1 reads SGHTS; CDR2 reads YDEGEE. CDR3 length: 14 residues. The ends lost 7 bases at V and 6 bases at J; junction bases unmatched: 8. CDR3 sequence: CASAEVAGVNEQFF. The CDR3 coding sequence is TGTGCCAGCGCCGAGGTAGCGGGAGTCAATGAGCAGTTCTTC.

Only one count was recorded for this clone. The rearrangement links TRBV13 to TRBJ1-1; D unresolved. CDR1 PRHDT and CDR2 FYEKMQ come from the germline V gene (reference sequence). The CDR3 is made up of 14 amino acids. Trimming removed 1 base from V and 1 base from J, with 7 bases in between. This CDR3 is CASSLEGQNTEAFF. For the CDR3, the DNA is TGTGCCAGCAGCTTAGAAGGGCAGAACACTGAAGCTTTCTTT.

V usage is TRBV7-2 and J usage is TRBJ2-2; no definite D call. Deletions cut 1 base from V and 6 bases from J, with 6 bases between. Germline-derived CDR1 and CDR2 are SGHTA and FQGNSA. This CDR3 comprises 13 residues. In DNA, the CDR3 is TGTGCCAGCAGCTTAGGATACGCCGGGGAGCTGTTTTTT. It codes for CASSLGYAGELFF. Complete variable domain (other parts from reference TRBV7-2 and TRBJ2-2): GAGVSQSPSNKVTEKGKDVELRCDPISGHTALYWYRQSLGQGLEFLIYFQGNSAPDKSGLPSDRFSAERTGGSVSTLTIQRTQQEDSAVYLCASSLGYAGELFFGEGSRLTVL.

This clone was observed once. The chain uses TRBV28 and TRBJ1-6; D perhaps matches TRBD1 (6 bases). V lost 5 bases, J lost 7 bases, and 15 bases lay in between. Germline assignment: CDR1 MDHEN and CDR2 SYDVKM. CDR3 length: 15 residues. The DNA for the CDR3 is TGTGCCAGCAGTCTCAGGGACATAAGGAATTCACCCCTCCACTTT. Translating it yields CASSLRDIRNSPLHF.

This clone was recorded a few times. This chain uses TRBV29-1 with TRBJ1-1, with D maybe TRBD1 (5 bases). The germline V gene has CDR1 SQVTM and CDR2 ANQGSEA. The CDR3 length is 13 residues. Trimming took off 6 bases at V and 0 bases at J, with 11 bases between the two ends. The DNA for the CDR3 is TGCAGCGTCGCAGGGATCATGAACACTGAAGCTTTCTTT. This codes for CSVAGIMNTEAFF.

This CDR3 is CATSRGGLQFF. CDR3 bases: TGTGCCACCTCCAGGGGGGGGCTCCAGTTCTTC. The rearrangement uses TRBV6-5 and TRBJ2-1; D may match TRBD1 or TRBD2 (7 bases each). In germline, CDR1 is MNHEY, CDR2 SVGAGI. V was trimmed by 10 bases and J by 13 bases, leaving 17 bases between them. CDR3 size: 11 residues.

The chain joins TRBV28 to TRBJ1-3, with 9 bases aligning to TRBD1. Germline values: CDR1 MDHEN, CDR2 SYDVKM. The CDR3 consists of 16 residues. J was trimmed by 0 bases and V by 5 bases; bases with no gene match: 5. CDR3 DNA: TGTGCCAGCAGTGCCTTGACAGGGGGCTCTGGAAACACCATATATTTT. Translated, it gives CASSALTGGSGNTIYF.

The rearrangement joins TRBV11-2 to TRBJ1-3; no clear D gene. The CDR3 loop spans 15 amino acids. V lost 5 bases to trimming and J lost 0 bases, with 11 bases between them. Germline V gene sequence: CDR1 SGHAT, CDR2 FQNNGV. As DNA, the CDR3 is TGTGCCAGCAGCCCAGCGCGTTTCTCTGGAAACACCATATATTTT. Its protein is CASSPARFSGNTIYF.

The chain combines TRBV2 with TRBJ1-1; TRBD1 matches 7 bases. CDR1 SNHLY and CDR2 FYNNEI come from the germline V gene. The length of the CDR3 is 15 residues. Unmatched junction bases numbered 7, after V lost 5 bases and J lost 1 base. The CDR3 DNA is TGTGCCAGCAGTCGAACAGGGGCCCCGAACACTGAAGCTTTCTTT. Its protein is CASSRTGAPNTEAFF.

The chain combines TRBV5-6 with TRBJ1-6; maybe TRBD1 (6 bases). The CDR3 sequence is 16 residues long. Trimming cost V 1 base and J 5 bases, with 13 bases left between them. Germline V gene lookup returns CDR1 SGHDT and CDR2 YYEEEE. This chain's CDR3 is CASSLTGRANNSPLHF. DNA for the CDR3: TGTGCCAGCAGCTTGACAGGGAGGGCAAATAATTCACCCCTCCACTTT.

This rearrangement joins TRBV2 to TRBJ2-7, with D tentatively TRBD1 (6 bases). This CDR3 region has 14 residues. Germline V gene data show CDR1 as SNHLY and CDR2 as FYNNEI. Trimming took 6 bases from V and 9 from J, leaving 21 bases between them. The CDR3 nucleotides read TGTGCCAGCAGAACGGGACGGGACATTGGTTCGCAGTACTTC. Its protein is CASRTGRDIGSQYF.

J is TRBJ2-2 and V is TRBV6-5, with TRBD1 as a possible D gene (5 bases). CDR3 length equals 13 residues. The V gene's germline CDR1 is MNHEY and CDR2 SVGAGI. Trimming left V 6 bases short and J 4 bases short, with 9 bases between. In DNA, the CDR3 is TGTGCCAGCAGCGACAGATCCACCGGGGAGCTGTTTTTT. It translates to CASSDRSTGELFF.

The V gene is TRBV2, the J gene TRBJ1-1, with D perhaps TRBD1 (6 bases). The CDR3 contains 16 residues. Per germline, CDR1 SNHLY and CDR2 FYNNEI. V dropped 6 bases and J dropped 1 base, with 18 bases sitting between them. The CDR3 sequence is CASRTQGLSGNTEAFF. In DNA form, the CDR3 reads TGTGCCAGCAGGACACAGGGTTTGAGTGGGAACACTGAAGCTTTCTTT.

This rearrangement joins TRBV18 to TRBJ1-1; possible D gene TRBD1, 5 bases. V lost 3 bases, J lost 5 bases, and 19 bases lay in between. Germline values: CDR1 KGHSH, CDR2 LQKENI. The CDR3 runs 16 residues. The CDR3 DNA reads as TGTGCCAGCTCACCCTCGCTGGGGCAGGCCCGGACTGAAGCTTTCTTT. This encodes CASSPSLGQARTEAFF. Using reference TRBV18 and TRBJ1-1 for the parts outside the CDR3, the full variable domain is NAGVMQNPRHLVRRRGQEARLRCSPMKGHSHVYWYRQLPEEGLKFMVYLQKENIIDESGMPKERFSAEFPKEGPSILRIQQVVRGDSAAYFCASSPSLGQARTEAFFGQGTRLTVV.

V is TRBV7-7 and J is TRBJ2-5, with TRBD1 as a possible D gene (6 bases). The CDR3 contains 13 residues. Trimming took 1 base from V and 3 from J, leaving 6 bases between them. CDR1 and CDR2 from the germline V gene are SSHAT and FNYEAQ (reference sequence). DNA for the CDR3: TGTGCCAGCAGCTTAGACAGGGAAGAGACCCAGTACTTC. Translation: CASSLDREETQYF.